This T cell receptor (beta chain) was captured by sequencing in a study of blood T cell repertoires in COVID-19. Looking at the study overall: COVID-19 samples, acute and convalescent, were from the United States, Italy and Spain. Sources were T cells, B-cell-depleted T cells, or PBMCs; the material itself was cDNA or gDNA.

Sequencing was performed with immunoSEQ multiplex PCR; in TCRdb, only in-frame clones are kept and a portion is missing. The sample lists about 150,000 clones; roughly 74% were seen once. Germline V CDR1 and CDR2: GTSNPN, SVGIG (reference sequence). Trimming pared 4 bases from V and 7 bases from J, leaving 13 bases between. CDR3 length: 12 amino acids. The chain employs TRBV30 and TRBJ1-2; possibly TRBD1 for D (5 bases). This clonotype was obtained from a woman older than 75 with acute or convalescent COVID-19. The sample was peripheral blood. The CDR3 loop reads CAWIGGGVGYTF. As DNA, the CDR3 is TGTGCCTGGATCGGAGGAGGGGTTGGCTACACCTTC.